This TCR beta chain comes out of a study of tumor and adjacent non-tumor tissue in lung cancer. This clonotype was observed a handful of times. This may stem from a read error, because a much larger clone lies one nucleotide away. RNA was extracted from bulk tissue without any cell sorting. This non-tumor lung sample came from over 3 cm beyond the tumor edge. Three rounds of nested PCR, following a modified ARM-PCR protocol, produced the TCRbeta library. TCRdb redid the calling of the multiplex PCR reads with MiXCR, one entry per CDR3 protein. The table shows 45,000 to 65,000 distinct CDR3 sequences, with 70% to 80% occurring only once. J lost 4 bases, V lost 6 bases, and 7 bases had no gene match. This CDR3 spans 15 amino acids. Germline-derived CDR1 and CDR2 are WSHSY and SAAADI.

This rearrangement joins TRBV10-2 to TRBJ2-3; 10 bases fit TRBD2. The TCR sequence derives from a woman aged 55 to 70 with non-small cell lung cancer. The sequenced material came from distant non-tumor lung tissue. The CDR3 protein is CASRRTSGYADTQYF. DNA for the CDR3: TGCGCCAGCAGAAGGACTAGCGGTTACGCAGATACGCAGTATTTT.